Listed here are 2 T cell receptor beta chains from one sample, sequenced in a study of shared clonotypes between healthy human individuals. Some clones are missing from TCRdb's copy, which holds only in-frame ones; the method was immunoSEQ multiplex PCR. The data hold over 950,000 clones, with roughly 80% observed a single time. The source material was memory CD4+ T cells from PBMCs. The sample's subset: CD45RA-negative fraction. These receptors were collected from a man in his late teens or twenties in good health. Some clones in this sample may be carry-over from other donors' samples.

A remark on this clone: The sample contains more than one DNA sequence encoding this CDR3. This chain joins TRBV5-1 and TRBJ1-1, with D tentatively TRBD1 (5 bases). CDR3 length: 13 amino acids. Germline CDR1 and CDR2: SGHRS and YFSETQ. V lost 4 bases, J lost 1 base, and 8 bases lay in between. This CDR3 reads CASSPTGNTEAFF. The CDR3 nucleotides read TGCGCCAGCAGCCCCACAGGGAACACTGAAGCTTTCTTT.

Concerning this clone itself: Given a far larger clone just one base away, this is likely a sequencing read error. The identical CDR3 is also encoded by other nucleotide sequences in the sample. The rearrangement joins TRBV6-5 to TRBJ1-2, with 7 bases that match TRBD1. This CDR3 region has 12 residues. Germline V gene lookup returns CDR1 MNHEY and CDR2 SVGAGI. DNA for the CDR3: TGTGCCAGCAGTAAAGGGGGCTATGGTTACACCTTC. Translated: CASSKGGYGYTF.